A selection of T cell receptor beta chains follows, all from one sample in a study of blood T cell repertoires in COVID-19. Sequencing was performed with immunoSEQ multiplex PCR; in TCRdb, only in-frame clones are kept and a portion is missing. The sample includes around 240,000 clones, over 80% seen only once; the top ten take around 1.3%. The specimen was PBMCs or T cells enriched from blood (not recorded which). These receptors were obtained from a human donor in a cohort exposed to, infected with or recovered from COVID-19 (not recorded which). The donor label of this sample is uncertain. The CDR3 runs from the conserved cysteine through the conserved F or W.

J | V | CDR3
TRBJ1-3 | TRBV29-1 | CSVAPFGAQHRGSGNTIYF
TRBJ1-3 | TRBV15 | CATSIGSREGSGNTIYF
TRBJ1-1 | TRBV14 | CASSQGQGTEAFF
TRBJ2-3 | TRBV7-2 | CASSVRLASSTDTQYF
TRBJ2-1 | TRBV7-2 | CASSFSSGGTRNEQFF
TRBJ1-1 | TRBV9 | CASSPAGGWTEAFF
TRBJ2-2 | TRBV6-4 | CASSDSQNTGELFF
TRBJ1-2 | TRBV2 | CATFSTGGLEGYTF
TRBJ2-1 | TRBV19 | CASTGQGINEQFF
TRBJ2-7 | TRBV5-4 | CASSGGTSGVGYEQYF
TRBJ2-3 | TRBV25-1 | CASSNGDTQYF
TRBJ1-3 | TRBV6-1 | CASSGTGPIGRGNTIYF
TRBJ2-3 | TRBV7-8 | CASSSRYGSTDTQYF
TRBJ1-5 | TRBV4-1 | CASSPRGYSNQPQHF
TRBJ1-3 | TRBV7-9 | CASSLEGGGNTIYF
TRBJ1-1 | TRBV20-1 | CSAGGQGDEAFF